This record concerns one T cell receptor (beta chain) sequence. The antigen is undetermined. This sample was taken from a study of neoadjuvant anti-PD-1 for oral cavity cancer. Study results and caveats: After neoadjuvant nivolumab, PBMC T cell clonality was significantly higher in non-responders than responders. Higher pretreatment Treg/Th17 ratios tracked higher pretreatment blood clonality.

V was cut by 4 bases and J by 9 bases, with 12 bases left in between. The CDR3 has 12 residues. Germline-derived CDR1 and CDR2 are MNHEY and SMNVEV (reference sequence). Produced via immunoSEQ multiplex PCR; TCRdb's table is partial and in-frame only. The repertoire consists of 14,000 to 15,000 clones, with 70% occurring once and the leading ten covering approximately 3%. Sequenced material: PBMCs, taken before nivolumab (anti-PD-1) treatment. This clonotype was sampled from a person aged 35-80 years with oral cavity squamous cell carcinoma. The genes are TRBV27 and TRBJ1-1; tentatively, D is TRBD1 (5 bases). The CDR3: CASSSSGDQAFF. The CDR3 DNA follows: TGTGCCAGCAGTTCCAGCGGGGACCAAGCTTTCTTT.